The 32 T cell receptor beta chains listed next were all sequenced from one sample in a study of T cells in women clearing cervical HPV infection. Clones were sequenced by immunoSEQ multiplex PCR, and TCRdb holds only the in-frame ones, with some missing. The repertoire table contains about 32,000 clones. Material for sequencing was blood buffy coat. The receptors here all came from a woman between 18 and 70 years old with a cervical HPV16 infection that either progressed to CIN3+ or cleared (not recorded which).

Points on this clone: The CDR3 goes on 3 residues after the read ends, and that part is filled in from the germline J gene. The chain is built from TRBV5-1 and TRBJ2-7; the D gene could be TRBD1 or TRBD2 (5 bases each). This CDR3 region has 14 residues. V gave up 2 bases and J gave up 0 bases, with 9 bases separating them. Germline loops: CDR1 SGHRS, CDR2 YFSETQ. The sequenced CDR3 bases are TGCGCCAGCAGCTTAGAGGGGAGCTCCTACGAG. This encodes CASSLEGSSYE. The whole CDR3 protein reads CASSLEGSSYEQYF.

On this clone: Sequence at one end of the junction differs from germline and may be a read error. The read ends 3 residues shy of where the CDR3 ends; the end is completed using the germline J gene. The sample carries other DNA sequences with the same CDR3. The genes are TRBV30 and TRBJ2-3, with D possibly matching TRBD1 (7 bases). The CDR3 runs to 13 residues. Germline CDR1 reads GTSNPN; CDR2 reads SVGIG (reference sequence). The chain's CDR3 is CAWELEGTDTQYF. Incomplete CDR3 DNA: TGTGCCTGGGAACTGGAGGGGACAGACACG.

Comments on this clone: The sequence runs out 3 residues before the end of the CDR3; the remainder is reconstructed from the germline J gene. J is TRBJ1-4 and V is TRBV18; D call uncertain. V gave up 3 bases and J gave up 0 bases, with 14 bases separating them. Germline V gives CDR1 KGHSH, CDR2 LQKENI. This CDR3 comprises 17 residues. CDR3 region: CASSPSRRPATNEKLFF. Partial CDR3 DNA: TGTGCCAGCTCACCCTCCCGCAGGCCGGCAACTAATGAAAAA.

As for this clone: Read data end 3 residues before the CDR3 end; the end is taken from the germline J gene. This chain uses TRBV18 with TRBJ1-2; D not resolved. This CDR3 has 14 amino acids. The germline V gene encodes CDR1 KGHSH and CDR2 LQKENI. The covered CDR3 bases are TGTGCCAGCTCACCTGGACTAGCGGGATACGAC. Amino acid sequence: CASSPGLAGYD. The whole CDR3 sequence reads CASSPGLAGYDYTF.

A note on this clone: Coverage ceases 3 residues before the CDR3 finishes, and the germline J gene fills in the end. The chain combines TRBV6-1 with TRBJ1-2; weak D call: TRBD1 (5 bases). The germline V gene has CDR1 MNHNS and CDR2 SASEGT. The CDR3 is 15 amino acids. The CDR3 here is CASSEALGPGSDYTF. The CDR3 bases that were read are TGTGCCAGCAGTGAAGCGCTGGGGCCTGGAAGCGAC.

Note on this clone: The read ends 3 residues shy of where the CDR3 ends; the end is completed using the germline J gene. The V and J genes are TRBV6-2 or TRBV6-3 and TRBJ1-6, with 8 positions matching TRBD1. CDR1 is MNHEY, CDR2 SVGEGT, per germline. CDR3 length equals 16 residues. The CDR3 loop reads CASSYSSDRGGGPLHF. The covered CDR3 bases are TGTGCCAGCAGTTACTCCTCCGACAGGGGCGGTGGTCCC.

The CDR3 here is CASSIEPQTSVTYNDYTF. CDR3 bases read: TGTGCCAGTAGTATAGAGCCCCAAACTAGTGTAACCTACAATGAC. The chain uses TRBV19 and TRBJ1-2; no clear D gene. The sequenced fragment ends 3 residues before the CDR3 boundary, so the rest is inferred from the germline J gene. This CDR3 has 18 amino acids. Germline V gives CDR1 LNHDA, CDR2 SQIVND (reference sequence).

This CDR3 reads CASSDRDRPNYGYTF. The CDR3 DNA, read in part, is TGTGCCAGCAGTGACAGGGACAGGCCTAACTATGGC. The rearrangement uses TRBV6-1 and TRBJ1-2, with TRBD1 matching over 8 bases. Read sequence stops 3 residues before the CDR3 end, and the germline J gene provides the missing end. Per germline, CDR1 MNHNS and CDR2 SASEGT. The CDR3 length is 15 residues. J gave up 0 bases and V 3 bases, and 3 bases lay outside the gene matches.

As concerns this clone: One end of the junction is discordant with germline, which a read error may explain. The read stops 3 residues short of the end of the CDR3; the missing end is completed from the germline J gene. The same CDR3 can be traced to other DNA sequences in this sample. The V call is TRBV5-6, the J call TRBJ1-3; 7 bases agree with TRBD1. The germline V gene encodes CDR1 SGHDT and CDR2 YYEEEE. CDR3 length: 15 residues. The CDR3 DNA, read in part, is TGTGCCAGCAGCTACGGGACAGCTTGGGGAAACACG. Its translation is CASSYGTAWGNT. The whole CDR3 reads CASSYGTAWGNTIYF.

Points on this clone: The read stops 3 residues short of the end of the CDR3; the missing end is completed from the germline J gene. The chain combines TRBV12-5 with TRBJ2-2; possible D gene TRBD2, 6 bases. The CDR3 covers 17 residues. From germline, CDR1 is LGHNT and CDR2 FRNRAP. The V end lost 0 bases, the J end lost 2 bases, and 13 bases lay between the germline ends. This CDR3 reads CASGLVLGRENTGELFF. The CDR3 bases that were read are TGTGCTAGTGGTTTGGTTTTAGGGCGGGAAAACACCGGGGAG.

Concerning this clone itself: The read stops 3 residues short of the end of the CDR3; the missing end is completed from the germline J gene. The chain links TRBV6-2 or TRBV6-3 to TRBJ2-5, with 8 positions matching TRBD2. Trimming took 0 bases from V and 2 from J; bases not matched to a gene: 5. The CDR3 is 16 amino acids. The germline V gene encodes CDR1 MNHEY and CDR2 SVGEGT. CDR3: CASSYSGSGAQETQYF. The CDR3 bases that were read are TGTGCCAGCAGTTACTCGGGTAGCGGGGCGCAAGAGACC.

About this clone: The missing CDR3 end, 3 residues past where the read stops, is filled in from the germline J gene. The chain carries TRBV19 and TRBJ1-2; D ambiguous. CDR1 is LNHDA, CDR2 SQIVND, per germline (reference sequence). Trimming took off 1 base at V and 4 bases at J, with 7 bases between the two ends. The CDR3 is made up of 13 amino acids. CDR3: CASSIAGSYGYTF. The CDR3 bases that were read are TGTGCCAGTAGTATAGCAGGCAGCTATGGC.

Points on this clone: The read terminates 3 residues ahead of where the CDR3 ends, so the germline J gene completes it. The chain employs TRBV7-2 and TRBJ1-6; D unclear. CDR1 is SGHTA and CDR2 is FQGNSA in the germline V gene. The germline V and J ends were trimmed by 2 bases and 9 bases, with 8 bases remaining between them. The CDR3 spans 13 residues. The CDR3 spells CASSLLQTSPLHF. The CDR3 bases that were read are TGTGCCAGCAGCTTACTACAGACTTCACCC.

Comment on this clone: The read ends 3 residues shy of where the CDR3 ends; the end is completed using the germline J gene. The J gene is TRBJ2-2, the V gene TRBV30, with D possibly matching TRBD1 (6 bases). The CDR3 extends over 15 amino acids. Germline assignment: CDR1 GTSNPN and CDR2 SVGIG (reference sequence). The V end was cut by 4 bases, the J end by 7 bases, with 19 bases between. CDR3 residues: CAWTPRGRPDGELFF. CDR3 DNA (partial): TGTGCCTGGACCCCCAGGGGAAGGCCCGACGGGGAG.

On this clone itself: The sequence runs out 3 residues before the end of the CDR3; the remainder is reconstructed from the germline J gene. V gene TRBV20-1 combines with J gene TRBJ1-6; a possible D gene is TRBD1 (6 bases). The V end lost 0 bases, the J end lost 7 bases, and 19 bases lay between the germline ends. This CDR3 has 17 residues. Germline values: CDR1 DFQATT, CDR2 SNEGSKA (reference sequence). The CDR3 DNA, read in part, is TGCAGTGCTAGAGATCGCGGTCGAGCAGGGGCGAATTCACCC. Translated, it gives CSARDRGRAGANSP. The full CDR3 reads CSARDRGRAGANSPLHF.

As regards this clone: The sequence runs out 3 residues before the end of the CDR3; the remainder is reconstructed from the germline J gene. This chain connects TRBV19 to TRBJ1-4; no clear D. Germline CDR1 LNHDA, CDR2 SQIVND (reference sequence). The CDR3 consists of 15 residues. The CDR3 bases that were read are TGTGCCAGTAGTATAACACAGACCTATAATTCACCA. This translates into CASSITQTYNSP. The full-length CDR3 reads as CASSITQTYNSPLFF.

In the case of this clone: Coverage ceases 3 residues before the CDR3 finishes, and the germline J gene fills in the end. The chain carries TRBV18 and TRBJ1-4, with D tentatively TRBD1 (6 bases). CDR1 and CDR2 from the germline V gene are KGHSH and LQKENI. The CDR3 runs 14 residues. Between the trimmed V and J ends, which lost 5 bases and 8 bases, there was a span of 15 bases. CDR3 DNA (partial): TGTGCCAGCTCATATCAGGGGTTGGGCGAAAAA. Translating gives CASSYQGLGEK. The whole CDR3 sequence reads CASSYQGLGEKLFF.

Note on this clone: The sequence runs out 3 residues before the end of the CDR3; the remainder is reconstructed from the germline J gene. This chain uses TRBV27 with TRBJ2-3; D may be TRBD1 (6 bases). The CDR3 contains 16 residues. CDR1 is MNHEY, CDR2 SMNVEV, per germline (reference sequence). The ends were cut back, 3 bases at V and 5 bases at J, with 18 bases in the middle. Here the CDR3 reads CASSFQGFSSGDTQYF. The sequenced CDR3 bases are TGTGCCAGCAGTTTCCAGGGGTTTAGTTCAGGAGATACG.

Of note for this clone: The CDR3 goes on 3 residues after the read ends, and that part is filled in from the germline J gene. This chain links TRBV10-3 with TRBJ2-3; 10 bases fit TRBD2. The J segment lost 3 bases and the V segment lost 3 bases, leaving 6 bases of the junction unmatched. This CDR3 is 16 amino acids long. CDR1 and CDR2 (germline): ENHRY, SYGVKD. Partial CDR3 DNA: TGTGCCATCAGTGAAGAACTAGCGGGGAGTACAGATACG. Encoded protein: CAISEELAGSTDT. The whole CDR3 sequence reads CAISEELAGSTDTQYF.

Turning to this clone: With the read ending 3 residues before the CDR3 end, the germline J gene is used to fill in that end. This chain uses TRBV30 with TRBJ1-6, with D perhaps matching TRBD1 (6 bases). CDR1 and CDR2 from the germline V gene are GTSNPN and SVGIG (reference sequence). The ends were cut back, 2 bases at V and 10 bases at J, with 18 bases in the middle. The CDR3 extends over 15 amino acids. The CDR3 protein is CAWSPGTHGGSPLHF. The sequenced part of the CDR3 DNA is TGTGCCTGGAGTCCCGGGACACATGGGGGATCACCC.

Notes on this clone: Germline and junction disagree at one end, which may indicate a read error. The read gets to within 3 residues of the CDR3 end, and the germline J gene fills in the rest. This sample includes further DNA sequences coding for the same CDR3. The V gene is TRBV5-1, the J gene TRBJ1-6, with D possibly being TRBD1 (6 bases). Germline V CDR1 and CDR2: SGHRS, YFSETQ. The CDR3 consists of 13 residues. Partial CDR3 DNA: TGCGCCAGCAGCTCGGACAGTTATTCCCCC. It encodes CASSSDSYSP. The whole CDR3 region reads CASSSDSYSPLHF.

Turning to this clone: The CDR3 end is not reached by the read, which stops 3 residues before it; the germline J gene fills it in. This chain joins TRBV6-1 and TRBJ2-1; 7 bases map to TRBD1. CDR1 and CDR2 from the germline V gene are MNHNS and SASEGT. V shed 3 bases, J shed 7 bases, and the junction held 9 bases outside the gene matches. The CDR3 is made up of 15 amino acids. Incomplete CDR3 DNA: TGTGCCAGCAGTGATCGCGTGGGACAGAAGAATGAG. Its translation: CASSDRVGQKNE. The CDR3 as a whole reads CASSDRVGQKNEQFF.

With regard to this clone: The junction does not match germline at one end; this may be a read error. The read ends 3 residues before the CDR3 terminus; that terminus is restored from the germline J gene. The chain links TRBV19 to TRBJ1-4; no firm D call. Looked up from germline, CDR1 is LNHDA and CDR2 is SQIVND (reference sequence). The CDR3 is made up of 16 amino acids. CDR3 DNA (partial): TGTGCCAGTAGTGCCGTATTACAAGGGCCTAACGAAAAA. This encodes CASSAVLQGPNEK. The whole CDR3 sequence is CASSAVLQGPNEKLFF.

As regards this clone: The CDR3 extends 3 residues past the end of the read, so its final part is completed from the germline J gene. The V and J genes are TRBV5-1 and TRBJ1-6, with D possibly matching TRBD1 (6 bases). Trimming took off 2 bases at V and 10 bases at J, with 16 bases between the two ends. CDR1 is SGHRS and CDR2 is YFSETQ in the germline V gene. The CDR3 runs to 15 residues. The CDR3 DNA, read in part, is TGCGCCAGCAGCTTCGGTCAGGGGATAGGCTCACCC. Its protein product is CASSFGQGIGSP. The full CDR3 reads CASSFGQGIGSPLHF.

As to this clone: The read finishes 3 residues shy of the CDR3 end, and the germline J gene is used to complete it. This sequence joins TRBV10-3 and TRBJ1-1; tentatively, D is TRBD1 (5 bases). The CDR3 loop spans 12 amino acids. The V gene lost 6 bases and the J gene lost 4 bases, with 9 bases spanning the gap. Germline V gene data show CDR1 as ENHRY and CDR2 as SYGVKD. CDR3 in amino acids: CAIRGQGTEAFF. Partial CDR3 DNA: TGTGCCATCAGGGGCCAGGGCACTGAA.

Points on this clone: The read halts 3 residues ahead of the CDR3 end, with the missing end drawn from the germline J gene. The same CDR3 also results from other DNA sequences found in this sample. The J gene is TRBJ1-5, the V gene TRBV11-2, with a possible D match to TRBD1 (5 bases). Trimming stripped 6 bases from V and 0 bases from J, with 9 bases between. Germline V lookup: CDR1 SGHAT, CDR2 FQNNGV. This CDR3 spans 14 amino acids. CDR3 DNA (partial): TGTGCCAGCAGTCCAAGGGGTAGCAATCAGCCC. It specifies CASSPRGSNQP. The full CDR3 sequence reads CASSPRGSNQPQHF.

The CDR3 loop reads CASRRQQYNEQFF. The CDR3 bases that were read are TGTGCCAGCCGGCGACAACAGTACAATGAG. This sequence joins TRBV2 and TRBJ2-1, with D unresolved. Sequencing ends 3 residues short of the CDR3 end; the germline J gene provides the rest. The length of the CDR3 is 13 residues. CDR1 is SNHLY and CDR2 is FYNNEI in the germline V gene. The V end lost 8 bases, the J end lost 4 bases, and 12 bases lay between the germline ends.

The CDR3 bases that were read are TGTGCCAGCTCACGCATCCAAGGACAGAAATACAATGAC. Protein sequence: CASSRIQGQKYND. In full, the CDR3 is CASSRIQGQKYNDYTF. V and J are TRBV18 and TRBJ1-2, with D perhaps TRBD1 (6 bases). The read falls 3 residues short of the CDR3 end, and the missing part is taken from the germline J gene. Germline V gives CDR1 KGHSH, CDR2 LQKENI. The CDR3 is 16 amino acids. Full variable domain (outside the CDR3, taken from reference TRBV18 and TRBJ1-2): NAGVMQNPRHLVRRRGQEARLRCSPMKGHSHVYWYRQLPEEGLKFMVYLQKENIIDESGMPKERFSAEFPKEGPSILRIQQVVRGDSAAYFCASSRIQGQKYNDYTFGSGTRLTVV.

Of note for this clone: The read gets to within 3 residues of the CDR3 end, and the germline J gene fills in the rest. V and J are TRBV29-1 and TRBJ1-1; TRBD1 matches 7 bases. Per the germline V gene, CDR1 is SQVTM and CDR2 is ANQGSEA. V lost 3 bases and J lost 5; bases outside the gene matches: 9. This CDR3 has 14 amino acids. The CDR3 reads CSVDTTGPGTEAFF. The part of the CDR3 DNA that was read is TGCAGCGTTGACACGACAGGGCCAGGAACTGAA.

Partial CDR3 DNA: TGTGCCAGCAGCTCACCAGGGAGGGATTACAATGAG. Its translation is CASSSPGRDYNE. The entire CDR3 reads CASSSPGRDYNEQFF. The chain carries TRBV5-4 and TRBJ2-1, with TRBD2 matching over 7 bases. The read ends 3 residues before the CDR3 terminus; that terminus is restored from the germline J gene. In germline, CDR1 is SGHNT, CDR2 YYREEE (reference sequence). CDR3 size: 15 residues. V shed 3 bases and J 4 bases; nucleotides not matched to a gene: 7.

As for this clone: The read falls 3 residues short of the CDR3 end, and the missing part is taken from the germline J gene. The rearrangement links TRBV6-2 or TRBV6-3 to TRBJ1-5, with a possible D match to TRBD1 (6 bases). The germline V and J ends were trimmed by 11 bases and 0 bases, with 11 bases remaining between them. The length of the CDR3 is 13 residues. The germline V gene has CDR1 MNHEY and CDR2 SVGEGT. The CDR3 sequence: CAAGADSNQPQHF. Incomplete CDR3 DNA: TGTGCCGCAGGGGCAGATAGCAATCAGCCC.

The CDR3 loop is CASSEARGTAQPQHF. The covered CDR3 bases are TGTGCCAGCAGTGAAGCGCGGGGCACCGCTCAGCCC. This sequence joins TRBV2 and TRBJ1-5; tentative D call: TRBD1 (5 bases). The read finishes 3 residues shy of the CDR3 end, and the germline J gene is used to complete it. V lost 0 bases and J 6 bases, leaving 12 bases between the germline ends. The length of the CDR3 is 15 residues. Per the germline V gene, CDR1 is SNHLY and CDR2 is FYNNEI.